This T cell receptor (beta chain) was identified during a study of T-cell memory formation after mild COVID-19. General observations from the study: Second-wave clones that peaked on day 37 lacked confirmed SARS-CoV-2 specificity.

TCRdb recomputed calls from the 5' RACE reads with MiXCR, one row per CDR3 protein. The table has around 100,000 distinct CDR3 sequences, over 20% seen once. Comment on this clonotype: What it binds is not known.

Trimming removed 1 base at V and 3 bases at J, with 7 bases between. Looked up from germline, CDR1 is MGHRA and CDR2 is YSYEKL. This CDR3 has 14 residues. The rearrangement joins TRBV4-1 to TRBJ1-3; D not certain. The origin of this receptor is a young man who had mild COVID-19 (a few samples of this study predate the infection). Cell type and time point are not known. Sequences were obtained from PBMCs or a T cell subset sorted from them (not recorded which). CDR3 residues: CASSQVGLGNTIYF. Here the CDR3 DNA reads TGCGCCAGCAGCCAAGTTGGCCTTGGAAACACCATATATTTT.